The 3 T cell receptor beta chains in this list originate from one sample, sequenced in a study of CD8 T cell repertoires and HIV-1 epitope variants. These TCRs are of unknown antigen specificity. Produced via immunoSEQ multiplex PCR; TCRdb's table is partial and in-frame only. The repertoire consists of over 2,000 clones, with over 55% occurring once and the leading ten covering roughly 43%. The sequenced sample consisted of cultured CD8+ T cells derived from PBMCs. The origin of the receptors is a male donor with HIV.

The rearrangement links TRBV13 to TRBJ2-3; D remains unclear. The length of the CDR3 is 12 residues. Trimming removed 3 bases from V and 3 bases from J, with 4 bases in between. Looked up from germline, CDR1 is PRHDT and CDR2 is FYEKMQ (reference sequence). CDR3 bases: TGTGCCAGCAGCTTTTTAACAGATACGCAGTATTTT. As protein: CASSFLTDTQYF.

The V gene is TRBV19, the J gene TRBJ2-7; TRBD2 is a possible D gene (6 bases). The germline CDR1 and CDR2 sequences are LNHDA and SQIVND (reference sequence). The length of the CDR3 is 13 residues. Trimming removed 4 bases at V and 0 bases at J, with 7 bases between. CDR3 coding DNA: TGTGCCAGTAGTACTAGCGTCTCCTACGAGCAGTACTTC. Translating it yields CASSTSVSYEQYF. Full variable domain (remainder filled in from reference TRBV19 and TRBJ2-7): DGGITQSPKYLFRKEGQNVTLSCEQNLNHDAMYWYRQDPGQGLRLIYYSQIVNDFQKGDIAEGYSVSREKKESFPLTVTSAQKNPTAFYLCASSTSVSYEQYFGPGTRLTVT.

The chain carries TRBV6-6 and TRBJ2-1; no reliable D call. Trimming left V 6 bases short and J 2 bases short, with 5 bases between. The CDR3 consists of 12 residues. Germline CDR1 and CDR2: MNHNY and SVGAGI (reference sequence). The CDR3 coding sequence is TGTGCCAGCAGCCGACCCTACAATGAGCAGTTCTTC. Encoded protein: CASSRPYNEQFF.